The 25 T cell receptor beta chains listed next were all sequenced from one sample in a study of T cell responses to AZD1222 COVID-19 vaccine. The table came from immunoSEQ multiplex PCR; TCRdb's copy has only in-frame clones and leaves some out. Here the sample spans 75,000 to 100,000 clones, more than 90% being singletons. The starting material was peripheral blood, obtained on day 0 of AZD1222 vaccination. The receptors here all came from an adult in good health.

This sequence joins TRBV28 and TRBJ2-7, with 10 positions matching TRBD1. The CDR3 is made up of 14 amino acids. Germline trimming cut 7 bases from V and 2 bases from J; bases unmatched to any gene: 5. Germline assignment: CDR1 MDHEN and CDR2 SYDVKM. The DNA for the CDR3 is TGTGCCAGCAACCTCGGGACAGGGGCCTACGAGCAGTACTTC. Translating it yields CASNLGTGAYEQYF.

V gene TRBV7-3 combines with J gene TRBJ1-6; D remains unclear. Germline CDR1 SGHTA, CDR2 FQGTGA. The V end was cut by 4 bases, the J end by 5 bases, with 9 bases between. CDR3 length: 14 amino acids. CDR3 sequence (DNA): TGTGCCAGCAGCTCGGAAGGGAATAATTCACCCCTCCACTTT. This sequence encodes CASSSEGNNSPLHF. Supplemented by reference TRBV7-3 and TRBJ1-6, the full variable domain reads GAGVSQTPSNKVTEKGKYVELRCDPISGHTALYWYRQSLGQGPEFLIYFQGTGAADDSGLPNDRFFAVRPEGSVSTLKIQRTERGDSAVYLCASSSEGNNSPLHFGNGTRLTVT.

The rearrangement uses TRBV6-6 and TRBJ2-3, with 8 nucleotides matching TRBD1. The CDR3 contains 16 residues. The V gene's germline CDR1 is MNHNY and CDR2 SVGAGI (reference sequence). V shed 7 bases, J shed 1 base, and the junction held 10 bases outside the gene matches. CDR3 region: CASTQSGTGGTDTQYF. Here the CDR3 DNA reads TGTGCCAGCACTCAATCCGGGACAGGAGGCACAGATACGCAGTATTTT.

J is TRBJ2-7 and V is TRBV2, with 7 bases lining up with TRBD1. CDR1 and CDR2 from the germline V gene are SNHLY and FYNNEI. J lost 4 bases, V lost 6 bases, and 3 bases had no gene match. This CDR3 region has 12 residues. The CDR3 here is CASRGDSYEQYF. For the CDR3, the DNA is TGTGCCAGCAGGGGGGACAGTTACGAGCAGTACTTC.

The chain links TRBV10-3 to TRBJ2-2, with TRBD1 matching 7 bases. The germline V gene encodes CDR1 ENHRY and CDR2 SYGVKD. V shed 2 bases, J shed 1 base, and the junction held 7 bases outside the gene matches. The CDR3 runs 17 residues. CDR3 region: CAISETSGTVNTGELFF. The DNA of the CDR3 is TGTGCCATCAGTGAGACTTCCGGGACAGTGAACACCGGGGAGCTGTTTTTT.

The rearrangement uses TRBV27 and TRBJ1-2; TRBD1 matches at 10 bases. The CDR3 totals 16 residues. Germline CDR1 reads MNHEY; CDR2 reads SMNVEV (reference sequence). The trim removed 2 bases at V and 6 bases at J, leaving 9 bases unmatched. CDR3 in DNA: TGTGCCAGCAGTTTAACTCCGGGACAGGGGTTCAATGGCTACACCTTC. This gives the protein CASSLTPGQGFNGYTF.

CDR3 protein: CASSTRVPPLHF. As DNA, the CDR3 is TGTGCCAGCAGTACGCGGGTTCCACCCCTCCACTTT. V usage is TRBV28 and J usage is TRBJ1-6; D gene unclear. Trimming stripped 5 bases from V and 11 bases from J, with 10 bases between. Germline V lookup: CDR1 MDHEN, CDR2 SYDVKM. This CDR3 spans 12 amino acids.

The chain couples TRBV2 to TRBJ2-6; the match to TRBD1 covers 7 bases. V was pared by 5 bases and J by 0 bases, with 7 bases of the junction left unmatched. Germline lookup yields CDR1 SNHLY and CDR2 FYNNEI. The CDR3 length is 17 residues. The CDR3 DNA reads TGTGCCAGCAGTCGACAGGGCCTTAACTCTGGGGCCAACGTCCTGACTTTC. Its translation: CASSRQGLNSGANVLTF.

The chain recombines TRBV7-2 with TRBJ1-1; D not resolved. Trimming pared 1 base from V and 0 bases from J, leaving 12 bases between. Germline V lookup: CDR1 SGHTA, CDR2 FQGNSA. This CDR3 region has 16 residues. DNA for the CDR3: TGTGCCAGCAGCTTAGGTCTAGGAACTTTGAACACTGAAGCTTTCTTT. Amino acid sequence: CASSLGLGTLNTEAFF.

The rearrangement joins TRBV27 to TRBJ2-7; 7 bases are shared with TRBD2. V shed 3 bases and J 6 bases; nucleotides not matched to a gene: 5. Looked up from germline, CDR1 is MNHEY and CDR2 is SMNVEV (reference sequence). CDR3 length: 13 residues. In DNA, the CDR3 is TGTGCCAGCAGTTTTGGACTAGGCTTCGAGCAGTACTTC. Its translation: CASSFGLGFEQYF.

The chain uses TRBV6-5 and TRBJ1-3; no reliable D call. Trimming took off 4 bases at V and 0 bases at J, with 7 bases between the two ends. The germline V gene has CDR1 MNHEY and CDR2 SVGAGI. The CDR3 sequence is 14 residues long. CDR3: CASSSADSGNTIYF. CDR3 nucleotides: TGTGCCAGCAGTTCCGCTGACTCTGGAAACACCATATATTTT.

The rearrangement joins TRBV6-5 to TRBJ1-4, with 7 bases lining up with TRBD1. The CDR3 spans 15 residues. CDR1 MNHEY and CDR2 SVGAGI come from the germline V gene. J gave up 6 bases and V 0 bases, and 4 bases lay outside the gene matches. For the CDR3, the DNA is TGTGCCAGCAGTTACTCAGCGGGACAGTATGAAAAACTGTTTTTT. Its protein is CASSYSAGQYEKLFF.

The V and J genes are TRBV10-3 and TRBJ1-5; 8 bases are a match to TRBD1. The CDR3 has 16 amino acids. V shed 0 bases and J 6 bases; nucleotides not matched to a gene: 7. CDR1 ENHRY and CDR2 SYGVKD come from the germline V gene. CDR3 coding DNA: TGTGCCATCAGTGAGTCGATGGCAGGGGGCGGTCAGCCCCAGCATTTT. This gives the protein CAISESMAGGGQPQHF.

V gene TRBV27 combines with J gene TRBJ2-3; 9 bases line up with TRBD2. This CDR3 comprises 18 residues. Trimming cost V 5 bases and J 0 bases; bases outside gene matches: 12. The germline gives CDR1 MNHEY, CDR2 SMNVEV (reference sequence). CDR3 region: CASSVIPGLAASTDTQYF. CDR3 coding DNA: TGTGCCAGCAGTGTCATACCGGGACTAGCAGCGAGCACAGATACGCAGTATTTT.

The chain combines TRBV11-2 with TRBJ2-2; TRBD1 aligns across 9 bases. Germline-derived CDR1 and CDR2 are SGHAT and FQNNGV. This CDR3 comprises 14 residues. After removal of 5 bases from V and 5 bases from J, the junction contained 3 bases not matched to a gene. CDR3 sequence (DNA): TGTGCCAGCAGCCCACAGGGGGCTACCGGGGAGCTGTTTTTT. As protein: CASSPQGATGELFF.

The chain recombines TRBV19 with TRBJ2-7, with D possibly being TRBD1 (5 bases). Trimming removed 7 bases at V and 0 bases at J, with 13 bases between. This CDR3 is 14 amino acids long. The V gene's germline CDR1 is LNHDA and CDR2 SQIVND (reference sequence). The CDR3: CASKEGVSSYEQYF. For the CDR3, the DNA is TGTGCCAGTAAGGAAGGGGTGTCCTCCTACGAGCAGTACTTC.

The V call is TRBV18, the J call TRBJ2-7; D unresolved. Looked up from germline, CDR1 is KGHSH and CDR2 is LQKENI. V lost 5 bases and J lost 5, with 10 bases in between. The CDR3 has 12 residues. Here the CDR3 DNA reads TGTGCCAGCTCAAACGCGCATCACGAGCAGTACTTC. Its translation: CASSNAHHEQYF.

The chain uses TRBV29-1 and TRBJ2-3; D is possibly TRBD2 (6 bases). CDR3 length: 13 amino acids. The V gene lost 3 bases and the J gene lost 4 bases, with 11 bases spanning the gap. Germline V gene sequence: CDR1 SQVTM, CDR2 ANQGSEA. The chain's CDR3 is CSVERGRADTQYF. The CDR3 DNA reads TGCAGCGTTGAGCGGGGAAGGGCAGATACGCAGTATTTT.

The chain is built from TRBV5-5 and TRBJ1-1, with TRBD1 matching 8 bases. The ends lost 4 bases at V and 1 base at J; junction bases unmatched: 6. The CDR3 length is 15 residues. Germline values: CDR1 SGHKS, CDR2 YYEKEE (reference sequence). CDR3 coding DNA: TGTGCCAGCAGCCCCTGGACAGGGAAGAACACTGAAGCTTTCTTT. Translation gives CASSPWTGKNTEAFF.

The rearrangement uses TRBV28 and TRBJ1-1; D possibly corresponds to TRBD1 (5 bases). Germline-derived CDR1 and CDR2 are MDHEN and SYDVKM. The CDR3 extends over 13 amino acids. Trimming took 5 bases from V and 4 from J, leaving 11 bases between them. The CDR3 coding sequence is TGTGCCAGCAGTACCGGGGCCCCCACTGAAGCTTTCTTT. Protein sequence: CASSTGAPTEAFF. Full variable domain (outside the CDR3, taken from reference TRBV28 and TRBJ1-1): DVKVTQSSRYLVKRTGEKVFLECVQDMDHENMFWYRQDPGLGLRLIYFSYDVKMKEKGDIPEGYSVSREKKERFSLILESASTNQTSMYLCASSTGAPTEAFFGQGTRLTVV.

This rearrangement joins TRBV27 to TRBJ1-4, with 7 nucleotides matching TRBD1. With V trimmed by 6 bases and J by 7 bases, 5 bases remained unmatched. Germline values: CDR1 MNHEY, CDR2 SMNVEV (reference sequence). This CDR3 is 13 amino acids long. CDR3 DNA sequence: TGTGCCAGCAGAGCGGGACAGCGTGAAAAACTGTTTTTT. Amino acids: CASRAGQREKLFF.

The rearrangement uses TRBV12-3 or TRBV12-4 and TRBJ1-5, with no clear D. Trimming left V 4 bases short and J 6 bases short, with 10 bases between. This CDR3 is 13 amino acids long. The CDR3 coding sequence is TGTGCCAGCAGTTCTGGTCCATCTCAGCCCCAGCATTTT. Its protein product is CASSSGPSQPQHF.

The chain joins TRBV20-1 to TRBJ2-1; possibly TRBD2 for D (6 bases). Trimming removed 3 bases at V and 6 bases at J, with 12 bases between. This CDR3 comprises 13 residues. CDR1 DFQATT and CDR2 SNEGSKA come from the germline V gene (reference sequence). The CDR3 spells CSASRDSLNEQFF. CDR3 DNA sequence: TGCAGTGCTAGTCGGGACTCTCTCAATGAGCAGTTCTTC.

The V and J genes are TRBV7-6 and TRBJ2-1; a possible D gene is TRBD1 (5 bases). This CDR3 has 15 amino acids. Germline V gene data show CDR1 as SGHVS and CDR2 as FNYEAQ. V dropped 2 bases and J dropped 7 bases, with 15 bases sitting between them. The CDR3: CASSLTQASRNEQFF. The DNA of the CDR3 is TGTGCCAGCAGCTTAACACAGGCTTCAAGGAATGAGCAGTTCTTC.

The V and J genes are TRBV11-1 and TRBJ1-2; no clear D gene. The CDR3 runs 16 residues. The germline V and J ends were trimmed by 3 bases and 5 bases, with 19 bases remaining between them. Per germline, CDR1 SGHAT and CDR2 FQDESV (reference sequence). The DNA of the CDR3 is TGTGCCAGCAGCTTGGGAGACACGTTAATCAAATATGGCTACACCTTC. This encodes CASSLGDTLIKYGYTF. The variable domain in full, completed from reference TRBV11-1 and TRBJ1-2, reads EAEVAQSPRYKITEKSQAVAFWCDPISGHATLYWYRQILGQGPELLVQFQDESVVDDSQLPKDRFSAERLKGVDSTLKIQPAELGDSAMYLCASSLGDTLIKYGYTFGSGTRLTVV.